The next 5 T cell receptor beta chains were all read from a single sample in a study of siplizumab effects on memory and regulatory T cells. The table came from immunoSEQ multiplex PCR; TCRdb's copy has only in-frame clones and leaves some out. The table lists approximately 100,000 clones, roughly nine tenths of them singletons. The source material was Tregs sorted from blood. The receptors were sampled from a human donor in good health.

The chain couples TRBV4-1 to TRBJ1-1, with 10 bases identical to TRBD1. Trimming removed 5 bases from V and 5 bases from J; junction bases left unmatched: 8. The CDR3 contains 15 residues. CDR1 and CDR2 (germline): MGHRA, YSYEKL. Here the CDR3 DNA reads TGCGCCAGCAGCTGGCCTAGGACAGGGGGAACTGAAGCTTTCTTT. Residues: CASSWPRTGGTEAFF.

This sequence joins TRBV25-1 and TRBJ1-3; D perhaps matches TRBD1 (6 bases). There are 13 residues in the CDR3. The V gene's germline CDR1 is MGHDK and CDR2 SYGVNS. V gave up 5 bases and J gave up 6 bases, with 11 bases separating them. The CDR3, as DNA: TGTGCCAGCAGTCTGACAGGAACAAACACCATATATTTT. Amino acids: CASSLTGTNTIYF.

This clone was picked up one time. DNA for the CDR3: TGTGCCAGCTCCACCGAGGACAGGGTAGCTTTCTTT. It codes for CASSTEDRVAFF. This chain joins TRBV18 and TRBJ1-1, with TRBD1 matching over 8 bases. The CDR3 is made up of 12 amino acids. J was trimmed by 10 bases and V by 6 bases; bases with no gene match: 7. CDR1 KGHSH and CDR2 LQKENI come from the germline V gene.

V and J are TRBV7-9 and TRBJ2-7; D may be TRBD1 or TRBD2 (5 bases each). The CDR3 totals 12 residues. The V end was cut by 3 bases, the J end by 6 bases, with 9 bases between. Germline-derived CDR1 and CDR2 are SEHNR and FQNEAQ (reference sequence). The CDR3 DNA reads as TGTGCCAGCAGCTTCCGGGACCGCGAGCAGTACTTC. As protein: CASSFRDREQYF.

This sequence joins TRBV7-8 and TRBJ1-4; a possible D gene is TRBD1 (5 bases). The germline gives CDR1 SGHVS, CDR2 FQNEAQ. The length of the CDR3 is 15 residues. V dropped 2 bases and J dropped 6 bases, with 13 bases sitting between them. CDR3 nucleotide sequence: TGTGCCAGCAGCTTAACGCCAGGGCTCTATGAAAAACTGTTTTTT. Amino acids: CASSLTPGLYEKLFF.